This entry lists 28 T cell receptor beta chains sequenced from one sample in a study of CD8 T cells in ankylosing spondylitis. MiXCR was run by TCRdb on the 5' RACE reads, yielding one entry per CDR3 protein. The sample holds fewer than 80,000 distinct CDR3 sequences; about 5% are singletons and the top ten take approximately 2.1%. The material sequenced was blood, either unsorted or a sorted T cell fraction (not recorded which). Receptor source: a male donor with ankylosing spondylitis or in good health (not recorded which).

The CDR3 DNA follows: TGTGCCAGCAGCCGGACAGGGGCCTACAATGAGCAGTTCTTC. Protein: CASSRTGAYNEQFF. The chain uses TRBV11-2 and TRBJ2-1; TRBD1 matches at 9 bases. With 5 bases clipped from V and 2 bases from J, the junction kept 1 base outside the gene matches. CDR3 length: 14 residues. The germline gives CDR1 SGHAT, CDR2 FQNNGV.

In this sample, this clonotype turned up many times. The chain has TRBV6-5 and TRBJ1-5; no reliable D call. The V end was cut by 2 bases, the J end by 3 bases, with 8 bases between. Germline V gives CDR1 MNHEY, CDR2 SVGAGI. This CDR3 has 14 amino acids. CDR3 region: CASSYGRANQPQHF. The CDR3 region has the DNA TGTGCCAGCAGTTACGGGCGAGCCAATCAGCCCCAGCATTTT.

Only a few counts were recorded for this clonotype. V usage is TRBV4-2 and J usage is TRBJ1-1; TRBD1 aligns across 8 bases. CDR3 length equals 16 residues. Germline CDR1 and CDR2: LGHNA and YNFKEQ. The J segment lost 1 base and the V segment lost 4 bases, leaving 8 bases of the junction unmatched. The CDR3 here is CASSPGTGDENTEAFF. The DNA of the CDR3 is TGTGCCAGCAGCCCTGGGACAGGCGACGAGAACACTGAAGCTTTCTTT.

Many counts were recorded for this clonotype. The rearrangement joins TRBV6-5 to TRBJ2-3; no reliable D call. Germline lookup yields CDR1 MNHEY and CDR2 SVGAGI. The germline V and J ends were trimmed by 4 bases and 3 bases, with 11 bases remaining between them. The CDR3 extends over 14 amino acids. CDR3 coding DNA: TGTGCCAGCAGTTCTACCAGTGGTACAGATACGCAGTATTTT. Translation gives CASSSTSGTDTQYF.

In this sample, this clonotype turned up many times. The chain is built from TRBV6-1 and TRBJ2-4, with TRBD1 identical over 7 bases. The CDR3 loop spans 14 amino acids. The V segment lost 5 bases and the J segment 11 bases; nucleotides outside the gene matches: 12. Germline V gives CDR1 MNHNS, CDR2 SASEGT. DNA for the CDR3: TGTGCCAGCAGTCCCCGGGACAGCGGTATGGTTCAGTACTTC. Translated: CASSPRDSGMVQYF.

There are a few counts of this clonotype. V gene TRBV12-3 or TRBV12-4 combines with J gene TRBJ1-1, with a tentative D call TRBD1 (5 bases). V lost 1 base, J lost 4 bases, and 13 bases lay in between. CDR3 length: 15 residues. The CDR3 region has the DNA TGTGCCAGCAGTTTAGGTGAGGCAGGGTCCACTGAAGCTTTCTTT. Its protein is CASSLGEAGSTEAFF.

The V and J genes are TRBV7-2 and TRBJ2-5; 7 nucleotides line up with TRBD2. The CDR3 covers 12 residues. V lost 1 base, J lost 11 bases, and 4 bases stayed unmatched. Germline V gene lookup returns CDR1 SGHTA and CDR2 FQGNSA. CDR3 loop: CASSLETRGQYF. As DNA, the CDR3 is TGTGCCAGCAGCTTAGAAACGCGGGGGCAGTACTTC.

This clonotype was counted at least ten times. This sequence joins TRBV10-2 and TRBJ1-5, with D hard to call. The CDR3 runs to 14 residues. Trimming took off 0 bases at V and 5 bases at J, with 8 bases between the two ends. Germline V gene sequence: CDR1 WSHSY, CDR2 SAAADI. The CDR3 sequence is CASSESNSDQPQHF. The CDR3 DNA reads as TGCGCCAGCAGTGAGTCAAACAGCGATCAGCCCCAGCATTTT.

This clonotype was found many times. This chain links TRBV6-1 with TRBJ2-4, with D possibly being TRBD2 (7 bases). Trimming shortened V by 4 bases and J by 1 base, and 14 bases separated the two germline ends. In germline, CDR1 is MNHNS, CDR2 SASEGT. The CDR3 covers 16 residues. In DNA, the CDR3 is TGTGCCAGCAGTGCAGTGAGGGGGGGGGCCAAAAACATTCAGTACTTC. As protein: CASSAVRGGAKNIQYF.

This clonotype was observed at least ten times. The CDR3 sequence is CASSQDRSRGGSYEQYF. The DNA for the CDR3 is TGTGCCAGCAGCCAAGATCGGTCCAGGGGTGGATCCTACGAGCAGTACTTC. This rearrangement joins TRBV4-2 to TRBJ2-7; D may be TRBD1 (6 bases). Germline loops: CDR1 LGHNA, CDR2 YNFKEQ. V was trimmed by 0 bases and J by 1 base, leaving 16 bases between them. The CDR3 runs to 17 residues.

This clonotype was counted at least ten times. The J gene is TRBJ2-7, the V gene TRBV5-1; 10 bases agree with TRBD1. The germline gives CDR1 SGHRS, CDR2 YFSETQ. J lost 2 bases, V lost 0 bases, and 5 bases had no gene match. This CDR3 has 16 amino acids. The CDR3: CASSLGPGQGTYEQYF. For the CDR3, the DNA is TGCGCCAGCAGCTTGGGTCCGGGACAGGGGACCTACGAGCAGTACTTC.

This clonotype came up many times. The rearrangement links TRBV2 to TRBJ2-2, with 8 bases that match TRBD2. The CDR3 is 14 amino acids. Germline V lookup: CDR1 SNHLY, CDR2 FYNNEI. J was trimmed by 5 bases and V by 8 bases; bases with no gene match: 7. The CDR3 DNA is TGTGCCAGCTGCGCGGGGGGTCGGACCGGGGAGCTGTTTTTT. It encodes CASCAGGRTGELFF.

This clonotype showed up just a few times. The J gene is TRBJ2-1, the V gene TRBV13; 7 bases agree with TRBD1. Germline V gives CDR1 PRHDT, CDR2 FYEKMQ (reference sequence). V was clipped by 5 bases and J by 6 bases; unmatched bases: 10. This CDR3 is 15 amino acids long. The CDR3 nucleotides are TGTGCCAGCAGCAGACAGGGCTTCTTGGTCAATGAGCAGTTCTTC. Translating gives CASSRQGFLVNEQFF.

This clonotype was observed many times. This chain joins TRBV11-2 and TRBJ2-3, with no clear D. There are 14 residues in the CDR3. V gave up 6 bases and J gave up 2 bases, with 12 bases separating them. From germline, CDR1 is SGHAT and CDR2 FQNNGV. CDR3 nucleotides: TGTGCCAGCAGTTCTAGGTCCATCACAGATACGCAGTATTTT. Translating gives CASSSRSITDTQYF. Combining the CDR3 with reference TRBV11-2 and TRBJ2-3 gives the whole variable domain EAGVAQSPRYKIIEKRQSVAFWCNPISGHATLYWYQQILGQGPKLLIQFQNNGVVDDSQLPKDRFSAERLKGVDSTLKIQPAKLEDSAVYLCASSSRSITDTQYFGPGTRLTVL.

Ten or more counts support this clonotype. The chain links TRBV15 to TRBJ1-2; 9 bases are a match to TRBD1. From germline, CDR1 is LNHNV and CDR2 YYDKDF (reference sequence). This CDR3 has 14 amino acids. V lost 3 bases and J lost 10; bases outside the gene matches: 9. The CDR3 protein is CATSSVQDRGTYTF. The CDR3 DNA is TGTGCCACCAGCAGTGTACAGGACAGGGGCACCTACACCTTC.

This clonotype was detected many times. The chain employs TRBV6-1 and TRBJ1-5; TRBD1 is a possible D gene (6 bases). CDR3 length: 14 residues. The V gene lost 7 bases and the J gene lost 2 bases, with 12 bases spanning the gap. Germline V lookup: CDR1 MNHNS, CDR2 SASEGT. The CDR3 DNA sequence: TGTGCCAGCACAGAGGGGGGCGGCAATCAGCCCCAGCATTTT. It codes for CASTEGGGNQPQHF.

This clonotype has at least ten counts. The gene calls are TRBV7-9 and TRBJ2-1; D might be TRBD2 (5 bases). The CDR3 is 15 amino acids. Germline V gives CDR1 SEHNR, CDR2 FQNEAQ (reference sequence). Trimming shortened V by 5 bases and J by 3 bases, and 14 bases separated the two germline ends. The CDR3 nucleotides read TGTGCCAGCAGCATGCCGACGGGGAACTACAATGAGCAGTTCTTC. Protein product: CASSMPTGNYNEQFF.

There are many counts of this clonotype. The rearrangement links TRBV6-5 to TRBJ1-3, with 7 bases lining up with TRBD1. Trimming cost V 2 bases and J 2 bases; bases outside gene matches: 0. CDR1 is MNHEY and CDR2 is SVGAGI in the germline V gene. This CDR3 is 14 amino acids long. This chain's CDR3 is CASSYQGAGNTIYF. Written as DNA, the CDR3 is TGTGCCAGCAGTTACCAGGGGGCTGGAAACACCATATATTTT.

This clonotype was detected many times. This chain uses TRBV29-1 with TRBJ1-2; possible D gene TRBD1, 5 bases. The CDR3 covers 11 residues. Germline lookup yields CDR1 SQVTM and CDR2 ANQGSEA. Trimming shortened V by 7 bases and J by 8 bases, and 14 bases separated the two germline ends. The CDR3 reads CSARQGTGYTF. The CDR3 DNA reads as TGCAGCGCCCGCCAAGGGACCGGCTACACCTTC. The whole variable domain, remainder taken from reference TRBV29-1 and TRBJ1-2, is SAVISQKPSRDICQRGTSLTIQCQVDSQVTMMFWYRQQPGQSLTLIATANQGSEATYESGFVIDKFPISRPNLTFSTLTVSNMSPEDSSIYLCSARQGTGYTFGSGTRLTVV.

There are a few counts of this clonotype. V gene TRBV20-1 combines with J gene TRBJ2-3, with TRBD2 identical over 8 bases. There are 18 residues in the CDR3. In germline, CDR1 is DFQATT, CDR2 SNEGSKA (reference sequence). Trimming removed 5 bases from V and 2 bases from J; junction bases left unmatched: 18. In nucleotides, the CDR3 is TGCAGTGCTCAGGCTCCGGGCTTTGAGCGGGGGACCACAGATACGCAGTATTTT. Residues: CSAQAPGFERGTTDTQYF.

At least ten counts were recorded for this clonotype. The V gene is TRBV10-3, the J gene TRBJ2-1; 10 positions match TRBD1. Unmatched junction bases numbered 5, after V lost 7 bases and J lost 2 bases. Germline CDR1 and CDR2: ENHRY and SYGVKD. This CDR3 has 15 residues. This CDR3 is CAIMPGTGAYNEQFF. In DNA, the CDR3 is TGTGCCATCATGCCAGGGACAGGGGCCTACAATGAGCAGTTCTTC.

This clonotype was counted at least ten times. The genes are TRBV6-5 and TRBJ2-3; 7 bases fit TRBD1. J gave up 3 bases and V 1 base, and 16 bases lay outside the gene matches. Germline loops: CDR1 MNHEY, CDR2 SVGAGI. CDR3 length: 19 residues. The DNA for the CDR3 is TGTGCCAGCAGTTACTTGCCGGACCGACAGGGCGCTCGAACAGATACGCAGTATTTT. It specifies CASSYLPDRQGARTDTQYF.

This clonotype was seen many times. The chain carries TRBV7-2 and TRBJ1-1, with no clear D. Per germline, CDR1 SGHTA and CDR2 FQGNSA. Trimming removed 5 bases from V and 6 bases from J, with 13 bases in between. The CDR3 runs to 13 residues. The CDR3 spells CASSPPTISEAFF. Written as DNA, the CDR3 is TGTGCCAGCAGCCCCCCGACAATCTCTGAAGCTTTCTTT.

This clonotype came up many times. The V gene is TRBV3-1, the J gene TRBJ1-6; 10 nucleotides align to TRBD1. Germline-derived CDR1 and CDR2 are LGHDT and YNNKEL (reference sequence). The CDR3 loop spans 15 amino acids. The V and J ends lost 5 bases and 5 bases, in that order; junction bases with no gene match: 3. CDR3 residues: CASSYGQGDNSPLHF. The CDR3 DNA reads as TGTGCCAGCAGCTACGGACAGGGGGATAATTCACCCCTCCACTTT.

This clonotype was recorded many times. Here the CDR3 DNA reads TGTGCCACCAGTGATTTGAAAGCCCAAGAGACCCAGTACTTC. Its translation: CATSDLKAQETQYF. The gene calls are TRBV24-1 and TRBJ2-5; no reliable D call. The ends were cut back, 0 bases at V and 1 base at J, with 5 bases in the middle. The CDR3 length is 14 residues. Germline-derived CDR1 and CDR2 are KGHDR and SFDVKD.

In its sample, this clonotype was seen many times. The J gene is TRBJ2-7, the V gene TRBV20-1; 9 nucleotides line up with TRBD2. V was pared by 4 bases and J by 6 bases, with 19 bases of the junction left unmatched. The CDR3 runs 17 residues. CDR1 is DFQATT, CDR2 SNEGSKA, per germline (reference sequence). The CDR3 protein is CSAITRMQGGGASEQYF. CDR3 DNA: TGCAGTGCTATCACCCGGATGCAGGGCGGGGGGGCCTCCGAGCAGTACTTC.

This clonotype was observed many times. The V gene is TRBV28, the J gene TRBJ2-4, with TRBD1 as a possible D gene (5 bases). Trimming stripped 6 bases from V and 1 base from J, with 16 bases between. This CDR3 is 16 amino acids long. Germline loops: CDR1 MDHEN, CDR2 SYDVKM. CDR3 in amino acids: CASRYATDHAKNIQYF. The CDR3 bases are TGTGCCAGCAGGTATGCGACAGACCACGCCAAAAACATTCAGTACTTC.

In its sample, this clonotype was seen many times. This chain joins TRBV12-3 or TRBV12-4 and TRBJ2-3; D call uncertain. The CDR3 runs 12 residues. Trimming left V 6 bases short and J 4 bases short, with 8 bases between. For the CDR3, the DNA is TGTGCCAGCAGCCCAACCCCAGATACGCAGTATTTT. Translated: CASSPTPDTQYF.